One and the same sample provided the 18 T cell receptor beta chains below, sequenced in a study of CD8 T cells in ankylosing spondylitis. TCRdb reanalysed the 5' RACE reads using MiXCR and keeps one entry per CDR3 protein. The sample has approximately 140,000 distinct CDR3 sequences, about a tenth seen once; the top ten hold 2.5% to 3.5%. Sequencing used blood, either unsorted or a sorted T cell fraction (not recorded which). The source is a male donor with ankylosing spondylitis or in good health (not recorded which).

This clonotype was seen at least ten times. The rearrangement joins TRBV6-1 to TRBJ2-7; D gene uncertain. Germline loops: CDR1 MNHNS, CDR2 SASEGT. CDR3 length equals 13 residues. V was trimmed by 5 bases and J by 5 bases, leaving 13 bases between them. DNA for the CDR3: TGTGCCAGCAGTCCTCGTGGGGTCAACGAGCAGTACTTC. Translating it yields CASSPRGVNEQYF.

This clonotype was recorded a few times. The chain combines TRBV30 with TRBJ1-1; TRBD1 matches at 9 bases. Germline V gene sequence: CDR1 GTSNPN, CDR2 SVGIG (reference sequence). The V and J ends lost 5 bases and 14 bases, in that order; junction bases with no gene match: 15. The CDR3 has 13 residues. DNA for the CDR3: TGTGCCTGGGGCAACCGGGACAGGGTGCCGCAGTTCTTT. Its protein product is CAWGNRDRVPQFF.

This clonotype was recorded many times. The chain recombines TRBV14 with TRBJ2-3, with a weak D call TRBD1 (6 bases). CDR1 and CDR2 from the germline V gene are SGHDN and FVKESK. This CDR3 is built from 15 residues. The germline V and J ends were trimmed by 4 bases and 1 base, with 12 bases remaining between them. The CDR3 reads CASSPQGHRTDTQYF. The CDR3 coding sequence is TGTGCCAGCAGCCCCCAGGGACATCGCACAGATACGCAGTATTTT. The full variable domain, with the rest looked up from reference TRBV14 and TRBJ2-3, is EAGVTQFPSHSVIEKGQTVTLRCDPISGHDNLYWYRRVMGKEIKFLLHFVKESKQDESGMPNNRFLAERTGGTYSTLKVQPAELEDSGVYFCASSPQGHRTDTQYFGPGTRLTVL.

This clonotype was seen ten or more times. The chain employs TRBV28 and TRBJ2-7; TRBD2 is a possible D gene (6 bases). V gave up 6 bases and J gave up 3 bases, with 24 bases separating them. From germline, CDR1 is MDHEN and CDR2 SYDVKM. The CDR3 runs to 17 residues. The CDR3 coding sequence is TGTGCCAGCAGACCGACGACTAGTTTCCGCCCAATCTACGAGCAGTACTTC. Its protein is CASRPTTSFRPIYEQYF.

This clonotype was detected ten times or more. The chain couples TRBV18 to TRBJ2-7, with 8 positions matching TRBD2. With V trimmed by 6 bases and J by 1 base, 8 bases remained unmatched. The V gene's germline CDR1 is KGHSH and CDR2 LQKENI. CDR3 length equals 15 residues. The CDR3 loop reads CASSPSGGSSYEQYF. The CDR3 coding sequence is TGTGCCAGCTCTCCGAGCGGGGGCTCGTCCTACGAGCAGTACTTC. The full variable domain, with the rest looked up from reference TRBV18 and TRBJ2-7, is NAGVMQNPRHLVRRRGQEARLRCSPMKGHSHVYWYRQLPEEGLKFMVYLQKENIIDESGMPKERFSAEFPKEGPSILRIQQVVRGDSAAYFCASSPSGGSSYEQYFGPGTRLTVT.

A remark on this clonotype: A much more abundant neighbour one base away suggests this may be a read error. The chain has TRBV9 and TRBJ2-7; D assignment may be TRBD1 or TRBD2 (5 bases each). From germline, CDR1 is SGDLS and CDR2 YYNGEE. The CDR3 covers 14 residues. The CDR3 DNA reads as TGTGCCAGCAGCGGATGGGACGGTAACTACGACCAGTACTTC. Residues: CASSGWDGNYDQYF.

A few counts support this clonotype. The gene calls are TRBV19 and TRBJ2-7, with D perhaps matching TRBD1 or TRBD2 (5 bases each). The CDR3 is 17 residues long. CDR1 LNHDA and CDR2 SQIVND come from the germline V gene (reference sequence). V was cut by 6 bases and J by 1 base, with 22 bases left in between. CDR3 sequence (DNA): TGTGCCAGTAGCCCATGGGGGAACCCCCCCGAGTCCTACGAGCAGTACTTC. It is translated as CASSPWGNPPESYEQYF. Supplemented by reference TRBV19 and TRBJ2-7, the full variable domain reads DGGITQSPKYLFRKEGQNVTLSCEQNLNHDAMYWYRQDPGQGLRLIYYSQIVNDFQKGDIAEGYSVSREKKESFPLTVTSAQKNPTAFYLCASSPWGNPPESYEQYFGPGTRLTVT.

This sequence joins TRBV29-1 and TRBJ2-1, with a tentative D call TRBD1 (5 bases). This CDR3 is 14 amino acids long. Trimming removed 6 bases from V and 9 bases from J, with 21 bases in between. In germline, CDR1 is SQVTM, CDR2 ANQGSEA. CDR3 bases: TGCAGCGTCCGAAGGGCAGGGTCTTTGGCTGAGCAGTTCTTC. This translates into CSVRRAGSLAEQFF.

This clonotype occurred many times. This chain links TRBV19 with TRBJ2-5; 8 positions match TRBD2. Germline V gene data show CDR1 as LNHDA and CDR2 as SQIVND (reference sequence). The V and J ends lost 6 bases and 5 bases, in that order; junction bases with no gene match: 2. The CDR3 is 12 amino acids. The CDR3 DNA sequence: TGTGCCAGTAGGAGCGGGAGTGAGACCCAGTACTTC. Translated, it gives CASRSGSETQYF.

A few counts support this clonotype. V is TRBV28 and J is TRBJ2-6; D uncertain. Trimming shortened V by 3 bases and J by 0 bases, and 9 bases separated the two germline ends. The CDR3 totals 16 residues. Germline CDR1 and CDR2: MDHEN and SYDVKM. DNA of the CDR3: TGTGCCAGCAGTTTTGCGCGGAGCTCTGGGGCCAACGTCCTGACTTTC. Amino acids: CASSFARSSGANVLTF.

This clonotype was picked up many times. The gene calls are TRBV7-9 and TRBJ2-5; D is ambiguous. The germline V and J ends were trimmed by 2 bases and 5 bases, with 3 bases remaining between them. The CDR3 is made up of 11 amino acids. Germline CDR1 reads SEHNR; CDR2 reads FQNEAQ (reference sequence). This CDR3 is CASSLLETQYF. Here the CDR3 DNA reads TGTGCCAGCAGCTTATTGGAGACCCAGTACTTC.

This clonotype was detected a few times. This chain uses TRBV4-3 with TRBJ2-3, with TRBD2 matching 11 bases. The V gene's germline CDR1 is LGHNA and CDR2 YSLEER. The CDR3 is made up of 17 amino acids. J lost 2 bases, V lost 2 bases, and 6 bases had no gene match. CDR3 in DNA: TGCGCCAGCAGCCAACGACCGACTAGCGGGAACACAGATACGCAGTATTTT. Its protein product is CASSQRPTSGNTDTQYF.

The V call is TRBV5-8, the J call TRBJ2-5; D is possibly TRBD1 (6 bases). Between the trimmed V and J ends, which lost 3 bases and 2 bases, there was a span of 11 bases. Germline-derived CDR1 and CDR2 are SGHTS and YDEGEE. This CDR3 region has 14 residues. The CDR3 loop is CASSYQGIQETQYF. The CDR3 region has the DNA TGTGCCAGCAGCTATCAGGGGATTCAAGAGACCCAGTACTTC.

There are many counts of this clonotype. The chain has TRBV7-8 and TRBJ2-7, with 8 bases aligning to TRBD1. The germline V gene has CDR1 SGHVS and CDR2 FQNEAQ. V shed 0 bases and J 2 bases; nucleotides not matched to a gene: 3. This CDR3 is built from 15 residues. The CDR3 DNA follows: TGTGCCAGCAGCTTAGCCGGGACAGGACCCTACGAGCAGTACTTC. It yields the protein CASSLAGTGPYEQYF.

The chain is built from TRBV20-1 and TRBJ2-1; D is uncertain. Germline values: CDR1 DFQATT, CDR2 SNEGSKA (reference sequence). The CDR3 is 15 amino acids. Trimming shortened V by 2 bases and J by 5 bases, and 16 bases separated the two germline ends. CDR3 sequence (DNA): TGCAGTGCTAGACCCTTCCTAGGGATCAACAATGAGCAGTTCTTC. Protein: CSARPFLGINNEQFF.

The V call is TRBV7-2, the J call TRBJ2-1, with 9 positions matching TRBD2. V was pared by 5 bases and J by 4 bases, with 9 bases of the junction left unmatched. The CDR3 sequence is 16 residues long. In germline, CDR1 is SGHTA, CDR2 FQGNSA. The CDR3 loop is CASSISSGSGYNEQFF. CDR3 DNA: TGTGCCAGCAGCATCAGTAGCGGGAGTGGTTACAATGAGCAGTTCTTC. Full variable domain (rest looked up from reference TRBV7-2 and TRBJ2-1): GAGVSQSPSNKVTEKGKDVELRCDPISGHTALYWYRQSLGQGLEFLIYFQGNSAPDKSGLPSDRFSAERTGGSVSTLTIQRTQQEDSAVYLCASSISSGSGYNEQFFGPGTRLTVL.

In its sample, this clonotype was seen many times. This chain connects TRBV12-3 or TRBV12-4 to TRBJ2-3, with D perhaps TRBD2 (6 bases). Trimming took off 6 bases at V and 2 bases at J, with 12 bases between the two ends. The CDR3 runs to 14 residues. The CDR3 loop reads CASRPGLNTDTQYF. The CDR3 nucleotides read TGTGCCAGCAGACCCGGACTAAACACAGATACGCAGTATTTT.

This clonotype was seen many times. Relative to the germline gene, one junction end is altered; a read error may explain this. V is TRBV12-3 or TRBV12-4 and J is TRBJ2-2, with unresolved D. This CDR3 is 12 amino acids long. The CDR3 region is CASSLGTGELFF. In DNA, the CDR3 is TGTGCCAGCAGCTTAGGCACCGGGGAGCTGTTTTTT.